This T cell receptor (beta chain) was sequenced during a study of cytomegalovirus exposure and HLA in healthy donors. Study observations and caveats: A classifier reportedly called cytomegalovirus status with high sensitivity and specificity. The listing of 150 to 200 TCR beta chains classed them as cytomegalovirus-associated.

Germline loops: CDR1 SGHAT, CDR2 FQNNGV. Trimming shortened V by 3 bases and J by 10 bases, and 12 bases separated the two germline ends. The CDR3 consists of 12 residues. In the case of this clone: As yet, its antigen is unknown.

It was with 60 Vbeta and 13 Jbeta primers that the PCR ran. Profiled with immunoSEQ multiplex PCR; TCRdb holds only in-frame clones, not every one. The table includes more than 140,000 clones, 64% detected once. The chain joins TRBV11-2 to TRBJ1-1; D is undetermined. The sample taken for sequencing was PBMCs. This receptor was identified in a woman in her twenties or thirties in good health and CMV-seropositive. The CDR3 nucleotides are TGTGCCAGCAGCTTCGTCGGTATGTCAGCTTTCTTT. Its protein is CASSFVGMSAFF.